The 3 T cell receptor beta chains listed next were all sequenced from one sample in a study of identical twins. TCRdb processed the 5' RACE reads anew with MiXCR; each CDR3 protein has one entry. The sample consists of 280,000 or so distinct CDR3 sequences, more than 6.5% of them appearing once. These data were also filed under a second study, of yellow fever vaccine responses in identical twins.

What was sequenced was memory (CD45RO+) T cells sorted from blood. The receptors were gathered from a woman in her late teens or twenties in good health.

This chain links TRBV7-2 with TRBJ2-1; D is uncertain. With 5 bases removed from V and 8 bases from J, the gap between germline ends came to 16 bases. Germline lookup yields CDR1 SGHTA and CDR2 FQGNSA. This CDR3 spans 14 amino acids. CDR3 region: CASSLGWVPDEQFF. The DNA of the CDR3 is TGTGCCAGCAGCCTGGGGTGGGTCCCGGATGAGCAGTTCTTC. The variable domain in full, completed from reference TRBV7-2 and TRBJ2-1, reads GAGVSQSPSNKVTEKGKDVELRCDPISGHTALYWYRQSLGQGLEFLIYFQGNSAPDKSGLPSDRFSAERTGGSVSTLTIQRTQQEDSAVYLCASSLGWVPDEQFFGPGTRLTVL.

This clonotype was counted only a few times. DNA for the CDR3: TGTGCTAGTGGCACCGGGAACTACAATGAGCAGTTCTTC. Translating it yields CASGTGNYNEQFF. This rearrangement joins TRBV12-5 to TRBJ2-1, with D maybe TRBD2 (5 bases). Germline CDR1 LGHNT, CDR2 FRNRAP. V shed 6 bases and J shed 3 bases, with 9 bases lying between them. The CDR3 is made up of 13 amino acids.

This clonotype came up many times. The rearrangement links TRBV28 to TRBJ1-5, with TRBD1 matching over 9 bases. Unmatched junction bases numbered 9, after V lost 6 bases and J lost 6 bases. In germline, CDR1 is MDHEN, CDR2 SYDVKM. The CDR3 is 15 residues long. The DNA of the CDR3 is TGTGCCAGCAGGAAAGGACAGGGGAATGCTCAGCCCCAGCATTTT. Amino acid sequence: CASRKGQGNAQPQHF.